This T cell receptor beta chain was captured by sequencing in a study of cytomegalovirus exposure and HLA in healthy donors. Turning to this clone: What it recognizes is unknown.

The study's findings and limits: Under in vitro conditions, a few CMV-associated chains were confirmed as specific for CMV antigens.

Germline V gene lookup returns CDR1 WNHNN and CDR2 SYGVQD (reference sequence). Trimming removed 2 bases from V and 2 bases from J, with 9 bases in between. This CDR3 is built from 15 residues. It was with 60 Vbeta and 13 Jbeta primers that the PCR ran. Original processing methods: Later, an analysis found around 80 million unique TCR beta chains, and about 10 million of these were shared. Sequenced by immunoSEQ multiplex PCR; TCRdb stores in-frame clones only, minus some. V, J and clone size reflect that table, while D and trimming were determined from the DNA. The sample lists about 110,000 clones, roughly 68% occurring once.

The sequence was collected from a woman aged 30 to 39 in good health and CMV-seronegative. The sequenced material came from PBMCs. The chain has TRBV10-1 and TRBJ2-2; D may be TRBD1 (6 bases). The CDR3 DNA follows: TGCGCCAGCAGTGAGGGGACACCAAACACCGGGGAGCTGTTTTTT. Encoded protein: CASSEGTPNTGELFF.